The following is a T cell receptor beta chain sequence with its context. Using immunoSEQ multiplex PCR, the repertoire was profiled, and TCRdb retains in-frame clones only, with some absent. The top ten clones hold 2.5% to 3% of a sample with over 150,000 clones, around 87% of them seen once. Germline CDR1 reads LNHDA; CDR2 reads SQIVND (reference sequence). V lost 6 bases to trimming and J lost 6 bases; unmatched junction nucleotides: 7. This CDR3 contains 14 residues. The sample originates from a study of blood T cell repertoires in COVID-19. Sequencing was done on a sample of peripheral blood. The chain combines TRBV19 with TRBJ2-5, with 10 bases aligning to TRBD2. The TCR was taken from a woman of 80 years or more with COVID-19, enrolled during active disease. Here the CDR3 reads CASRSSGSEKTQYF. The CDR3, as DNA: TGTGCCAGTAGATCTAGCGGGAGTGAGAAGACCCAGTACTTC.